This T cell receptor (beta chain) is drawn from a study of T-cell reconstitution after alpha-beta-depleted transplantation in children. Library preparation (for TCRbeta) was performed with unique molecular identifiers. TCRdb re-analysed the PCR reads in MiXCR, keeping a single row per CDR3 protein. The data show about 610,000 distinct CDR3 sequences, over 9.5% seen once. A word on this clonotype: Being one base from a much bigger clone, this may be a read error.

CDR1 is SGDLS and CDR2 is YYNGEE in the germline V gene. J was trimmed by 4 bases and V by 7 bases; bases with no gene match: 17. The CDR3 runs 17 residues. The clonotype was recovered from a human donor who donated a stem cell graft to a child with acute myeloid leukemia. The sample consisted of PBMCs from the stem cell graft donor, taken from the stem cell graft. The chain is built from TRBV9 and TRBJ1-1; 9 nucleotides line up with TRBD1. The CDR3 sequence: CASGFREQGASRTEAFF. DNA of the CDR3: TGTGCCAGCGGCTTCAGGGAACAGGGGGCAAGTCGCACTGAAGCTTTCTTT.